This T cell receptor (beta chain) was retrieved from a study of cytomegalovirus exposure and HLA in healthy donors. In the study overall: The 120 validation repertoires and the 666 first-cohort repertoires shared a platform, a later analysis reported. Study-wide findings and caveats: TCR clusters originating in the first cohort tended to co-occur in the approximately 130 validation repertoires, according to a later analysis. It was approximately 150 TCR beta chains that were listed as cytomegalovirus-associated. As was reported, the classifier diagnosed cytomegalovirus status with high specificity and sensitivity.

Turning to this clone: Antigen unknown.

Sequencing used immunoSEQ multiplex PCR; TCRdb keeps in-frame clones, though not all of them. The data contain 40,000 to 55,000 clones, roughly 88% of them singletons. The junction had 15 bases not matched to a gene; V was cut back by 5 bases and J by 5 bases. CDR1 and CDR2 (germline): SGHTA, FQGNSA. The CDR3 length is 18 residues. Material: PBMCs. The source is a woman younger than 45 in good health and CMV-seronegative. The V gene is TRBV7-2, the J gene TRBJ2-7; 13 positions match TRBD2. This CDR3 is CASSPWAVGGLAGNEQYF. In nucleotides, the CDR3 is TGTGCCAGCAGCCCATGGGCGGTTGGGGGACTAGCGGGAAACGAGCAGTACTTC.